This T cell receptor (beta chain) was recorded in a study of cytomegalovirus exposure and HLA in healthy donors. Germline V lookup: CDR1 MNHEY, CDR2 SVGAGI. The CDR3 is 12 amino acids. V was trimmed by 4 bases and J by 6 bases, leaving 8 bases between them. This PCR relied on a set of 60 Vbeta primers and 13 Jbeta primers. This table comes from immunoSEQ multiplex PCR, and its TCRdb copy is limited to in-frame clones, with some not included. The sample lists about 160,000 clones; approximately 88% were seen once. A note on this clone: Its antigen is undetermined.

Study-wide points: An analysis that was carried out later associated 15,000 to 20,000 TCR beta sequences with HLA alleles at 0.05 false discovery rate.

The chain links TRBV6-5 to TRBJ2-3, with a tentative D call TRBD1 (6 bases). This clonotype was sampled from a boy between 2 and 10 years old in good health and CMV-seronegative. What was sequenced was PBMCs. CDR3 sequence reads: CASSSDRDTQYF. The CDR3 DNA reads TGTGCCAGCAGTTCAGACAGGGATACGCAGTATTTT.